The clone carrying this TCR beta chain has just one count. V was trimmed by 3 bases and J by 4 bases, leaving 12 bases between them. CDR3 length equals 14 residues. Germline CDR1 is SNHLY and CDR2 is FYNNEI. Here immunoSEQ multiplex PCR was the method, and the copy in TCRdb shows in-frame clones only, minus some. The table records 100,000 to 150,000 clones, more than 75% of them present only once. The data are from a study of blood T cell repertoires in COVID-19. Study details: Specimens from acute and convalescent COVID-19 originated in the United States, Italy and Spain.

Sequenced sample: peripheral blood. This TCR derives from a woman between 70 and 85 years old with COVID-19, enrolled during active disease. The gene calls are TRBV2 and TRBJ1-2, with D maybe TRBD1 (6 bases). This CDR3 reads CASSEVRGGYGYTF. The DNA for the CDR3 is TGTGCCAGCAGTGAGGTCAGGGGCGGCTATGGCTACACCTTC.